This TCR beta chain was found in a study of blood T cell repertoires in COVID-19. Study-wide background: The United States, Italy and Spain were the sources of the acute and convalescent COVID-19 samples. PBMCs, B-cell-depleted T cells, or T cells were the source of the cDNA or gDNA that made up the material.

V trimming: 5 bases; J trimming: 4 bases; junction bases outside the gene matches: 1. Germline-derived CDR1 and CDR2 are LGHDT and YNNKEL (reference sequence). CDR3 size: 13 residues. Methods used by the authors: Estimation of nucleated cell counts relied on the amplification of reference gene primers. TCRdb's copy holds only in-frame clones and misses some; the assay was immunoSEQ multiplex PCR. Clone size and V and J calls were adopted from that table, with D and trimming inferred from the DNA. The repertoire has over 200,000 clones, 91% of them found once; the top ten carry 2% to 3%. Material: peripheral blood. J is TRBJ1-5 and V is TRBV3-1 (or the pseudogene TRBV3-2); 8 bases are shared with TRBD1. The clonotype originates from a person aged 18 to 29 with COVID-19, enrolled during active disease. The CDR3 protein is CASSGQGNQPQHF. The CDR3 DNA reads as TGTGCCAGCAGCGGACAGGGAAATCAGCCCCAGCATTTT.